This T cell receptor (beta chain) was profiled in a study of identical twins. Trimming pared 6 bases from V and 0 bases from J, leaving 14 bases between. The CDR3 consists of 15 residues. Study outcomes and limitations: Excess sharing between twins was weaker in beta out-of-frame sequences.

This clonotype was recorded many times. Its target is unknown. TCRdb re-called the 5' RACE reads through MiXCR, storing one row per CDR3 protein. The data show around 670,000 distinct CDR3 sequences, around 6% seen once. This receptor was identified in a man between 18 and 29 years old in good health. The sequencing sample was made of naive T cells sorted from blood. This rearrangement joins TRBV12-3 or TRBV12-4 to TRBJ2-5, with a weak D call TRBD1 (6 bases). CDR3 coding DNA: TGTGCCAGCAGCCGCCCTTACAGGGACCAAGAGACCCAGTACTTC. It encodes CASSRPYRDQETQYF.